This T cell receptor (beta chain) was recovered during a study of PD-L1 blockade in urothelial cancer. CDR3 size: 15 residues. Germline CDR1 is SGHDT and CDR2 is YYEEEE. The ends were cut back, 5 bases at V and 1 base at J, with 15 bases in the middle. Each PCR contained spiked-in synthetic TCR analog templates. Assay: immunoSEQ multiplex PCR; the TCRdb copy retains only in-frame clones and omits some. Of some 52,000 clones listed, roughly 80% are singletons. The clonotype comes from a man in his 70s with urothelial cancer. The gene calls are TRBV5-6 and TRBJ1-1; D unclear. This specimen was PBMCs, taken around atezolizumab (anti-PD-L1) treatment. CDR3 amino acids: CASSPEAARNTEAFF. The CDR3 DNA reads TGTGCCAGCAGTCCGGAGGCAGCAAGGAACACTGAAGCTTTCTTT.